This T cell receptor (beta chain) originates from a study of identical twins. This clonotype was seen a handful of times. The CDR3 spans 17 residues. Trimming at V came to 4 bases and at J to 0 bases, leaving 10 bases not matched to a gene. Looked up from germline, CDR1 is SGHRS and CDR2 is YFSETQ. TCRdb recomputed calls from the 5' RACE reads with MiXCR, one row per CDR3 protein. This repertoire shows under 900,000 distinct CDR3 sequences, around a sixth found once; its top ten account for roughly 14%. The same specimen was also included in a second study, on T cells expressing NK-cell markers. From that paper: Most of the eight sequenced donors tested HCMV-seropositive; one tested seronegative.

The V gene is TRBV5-1, the J gene TRBJ1-5; 7 nucleotides match TRBD1. Sequenced: PBMCs. This clonotype was obtained from a young woman in good health. In DNA, the CDR3 is TGCGCCAGCAGCCCCAGCCCGACAGGGATTAGCAATCAGCCCCAGCATTTT. It yields the protein CASSPSPTGISNQPQHF.